The 17 T cell receptor beta chains below were found in one sample sequenced in a study of T-cell reconstitution after alpha-beta-depleted transplantation in children. During its preparation, the TCRbeta library received unique molecular identifiers. TCRdb reprocessed the PCR reads via MiXCR and lists one record per CDR3 protein. The sample carries some 200,000 distinct CDR3 sequences, approximately 14% recorded once. Sample: PBMCs from the stem cell graft donor, taken from the stem cell graft. The receptors were gathered from a human donor who donated a stem cell graft to a child with acute lymphoblastic leukemia.

This clonotype occurred many times. J is TRBJ1-5 and V is TRBV28, with TRBD1 identical over 7 bases. CDR1 is MDHEN and CDR2 is SYDVKM in the germline V gene. There are 16 residues in the CDR3. V shed 2 bases and J 0 bases; nucleotides not matched to a gene: 4. DNA for the CDR3: TGTGCCAGCAGTTTAACGACAGGGCATAGCAATCAGCCCCAGCATTTT. Its translation: CASSLTTGHSNQPQHF.

This clonotype has a count of ten or more. The gene calls are TRBV28 and TRBJ1-1; D unclear. Germline V gene lookup returns CDR1 MDHEN and CDR2 SYDVKM. CDR3 size: 14 residues. Between the trimmed V and J ends, which lost 4 bases and 4 bases, there was a span of 13 bases. CDR3 protein: CASSSLSGSTEAFF. In DNA form, the CDR3 reads TGTGCCAGCAGTTCACTAAGCGGGAGCACTGAAGCTTTCTTT.

The sample holds many counts of this clonotype. The chain uses TRBV29-1 and TRBJ2-7; D unclear. The CDR3 is 12 residues long. Trimming removed 4 bases at V and 2 bases at J, with 9 bases between. Germline V CDR1 and CDR2: SQVTM, ANQGSEA. CDR3: CSVGYVPYEQYF. The DNA for the CDR3 is TGCAGCGTTGGGTATGTGCCCTACGAGCAGTACTTC.

This clonotype was observed at least ten times. The chain carries TRBV18 and TRBJ1-1, with D unclear. This CDR3 region has 14 residues. Trimming pared 1 base from V and 6 bases from J, leaving 12 bases between. From germline, CDR1 is KGHSH and CDR2 LQKENI. CDR3 sequence: CASSPRMADSEAFF. CDR3 DNA: TGTGCCAGCTCACCACGGATGGCCGACTCTGAAGCTTTCTTT.

The chain is built from TRBV30 and TRBJ1-2, with D unresolved. Trimming stripped 4 bases from V and 8 bases from J, with 17 bases between. Germline V lookup: CDR1 GTSNPN, CDR2 SVGIG (reference sequence). CDR3 length: 13 amino acids. The CDR3 DNA follows: TGTGCCTGGAATCTCGGCTCCATAGGCGGCTACACCTTC. This gives the protein CAWNLGSIGGYTF.

This clonotype was recorded many times. V is TRBV20-1 and J is TRBJ1-2; D is undetermined. This CDR3 has 14 residues. The V end lost 0 bases, the J end lost 4 bases, and 12 bases lay between the germline ends. Germline loops: CDR1 DFQATT, CDR2 SNEGSKA (reference sequence). The CDR3 is CSARDYSVIYGYTF. The DNA for the CDR3 is TGCAGTGCTAGAGATTACTCAGTCATCTATGGCTACACCTTC.

This clonotype occurred many times. The chain employs TRBV7-9 and TRBJ2-7; D ambiguous. The ends were cut back, 2 bases at V and 4 bases at J, with 3 bases in the middle. CDR3 length: 11 amino acids. Germline CDR1 and CDR2: SEHNR and FQNEAQ (reference sequence). CDR3 in DNA: TGTGCCAGCAGCTTATATTACGAGCAGTACTTC. As protein: CASSLYYEQYF.

A few counts support this clonotype. The V call is TRBV3-1, the J call TRBJ2-2; possibly TRBD1 or TRBD2 for D (6 bases each). CDR1 LGHDT and CDR2 YNNKEL come from the germline V gene (reference sequence). The CDR3 runs to 14 residues. V was pared by 4 bases and J by 5 bases, with 11 bases between. CDR3 sequence reads: CASSRGALTGELFF. In DNA, the CDR3 is TGTGCCAGCAGCCGGGGGGCGCTTACCGGGGAGCTGTTTTTT.

In this sample, this clonotype turned up a few times. V usage is TRBV3-1 and J usage is TRBJ2-5; 7 nucleotides line up with TRBD2. V trimming: 5 bases; J trimming: 7 bases; junction bases outside the gene matches: 16. The V gene's germline CDR1 is LGHDT and CDR2 YNNKEL (reference sequence). The length of the CDR3 is 16 residues. The CDR3 DNA follows: TGTGCCAGCAGCTCAGCCGCTAGCGGCGCGCGGGGGACCCAGTACTTC. Residues: CASSSAASGARGTQYF.

The chain couples TRBV5-1 to TRBJ2-1; weak D call: TRBD2 (5 bases). The CDR3 runs to 18 residues. The V gene lost 0 bases and the J gene lost 5 bases, with 21 bases spanning the gap. Germline CDR1 SGHRS, CDR2 YFSETQ. CDR3 residues: CASSLGLDGGGTHNEQFF. In DNA, the CDR3 is TGCGCCAGCAGCTTGGGATTGGACGGAGGAGGTACGCACAATGAGCAGTTCTTC.

The rearrangement links TRBV20-1 to TRBJ2-7; possible D gene TRBD2, 6 bases. This CDR3 has 12 amino acids. Germline-derived CDR1 and CDR2 are DFQATT and SNEGSKA (reference sequence). Trimming left V 0 bases short and J 4 bases short, with 7 bases between. The CDR3 nucleotides are TGCAGTGCTAGAGACGGGGGATACGAGCAGTACTTC. Translating it yields CSARDGGYEQYF.

This clonotype was recorded many times. The chain is built from TRBV5-1 and TRBJ2-1, with D unclear. The V gene's germline CDR1 is SGHRS and CDR2 YFSETQ. The CDR3 loop spans 12 amino acids. Trimming removed 4 bases from V and 6 bases from J, with 8 bases in between. The CDR3: CASSLVFNEQFF. The CDR3 bases are TGCGCCAGCAGCCTAGTGTTCAATGAGCAGTTCTTC.

This clonotype was observed at least ten times. The rearrangement joins TRBV20-1 to TRBJ2-2; TRBD1 or TRBD2 may be the D gene (5 bases each). Deletions cut 2 bases from V and 4 bases from J, with 14 bases between. Germline CDR1 and CDR2: DFQATT and SNEGSKA (reference sequence). CDR3 length equals 15 residues. CDR3: CSARSRDQSTGELFF. CDR3 bases: TGCAGTGCTAGATCCCGGGACCAATCCACCGGGGAGCTGTTTTTT.

This clonotype was found many times. V gene TRBV12-3 or TRBV12-4 combines with J gene TRBJ2-7; tentatively, D is TRBD2 (6 bases). The CDR3 contains 14 residues. V was cut by 3 bases and J by 6 bases, with 15 bases left in between. DNA of the CDR3: TGTGCCAGCAGTTTCAGGTGGGCCGGGGGCGAGCAGTACTTC. This codes for CASSFRWAGGEQYF.

This clonotype occurred many times. This chain uses TRBV29-1 with TRBJ2-1, with 7 bases matching TRBD2. V was clipped by 6 bases and J by 12 bases; unmatched bases: 14. The CDR3 runs to 13 residues. Germline values: CDR1 SQVTM, CDR2 ANQGSEA. The DNA for the CDR3 is TGCAGCGTCCCTAACGGGGGTGGGGAGGGGCAGTTCTTC. Its translation: CSVPNGGGEGQFF.

This clonotype was observed at least ten times. The genes are TRBV3-1 and TRBJ2-3, with a tentative D call TRBD2 (6 bases). There are 16 residues in the CDR3. Germline CDR1 and CDR2: LGHDT and YNNKEL (reference sequence). V lost 4 bases and J lost 3, with 17 bases in between. CDR3 sequence reads: CASSLRGAGRTDTQYF. As DNA, the CDR3 is TGTGCCAGCAGCCTTCGGGGAGCGGGTAGGACAGATACGCAGTATTTT.

This clonotype was seen at least ten times. The gene calls are TRBV10-2 and TRBJ2-1; D remains unclear. V shed 1 base and J shed 8 bases, with 6 bases lying between them. CDR1 WSHSY and CDR2 SAAADI come from the germline V gene. The CDR3 length is 12 residues. The CDR3 region is CASSEYGDEQFF. The CDR3 DNA reads TGCGCCAGCAGTGAGTACGGAGATGAGCAGTTCTTC.